These T cell receptor beta chains were read from a single sample in a study of cytomegalovirus exposure and HLA in healthy donors. Sequencing was performed with immunoSEQ multiplex PCR; in TCRdb, only in-frame clones are kept and a portion is missing. This table holds 100,000 to 150,000 clones, more than 70% found once. Sequenced: PBMCs. The receptors were gathered from a man in his thirties or forties in good health and CMV-seronegative. Each CDR3 is given with its conserved first and last residue. D genes are given only for firm matches. A row's size may be missing; if present it is once, few, many or a size class.

j_call: TRBJ2-5; d_call: .; clone_size: .; v_call: TRBV9; cdr3_nt: TGTGCCAGCAGCGCGGGGAGCCAAGAGACCCAGTACTTC; cdr3_aa: CASSAGSQETQYF
j_call: TRBJ1-1; d_call: .; clone_size: .; v_call: TRBV5-4; cdr3_nt: TGTGCCAGCAGCTTGCCTGAACAGGGGAACACTGAAGCTTTCTTT; cdr3_aa: CASSLPEQGNTEAFF
j_call: TRBJ2-5; d_call: TRBD1; clone_size: .; v_call: TRBV9; cdr3_nt: TGTGCCAGCAGCGTAGGGACAGGGGAGGAGACCCAGTACTTC; cdr3_aa: CASSVGTGEETQYF
j_call: TRBJ1-2; d_call: TRBD1; clone_size: .; v_call: TRBV7-9; cdr3_nt: TGTGCCAGCAGCCCGACAGGGGTGGCCTATGGCTACACCTTC; cdr3_aa: CASSPTGVAYGYTF
j_call: TRBJ1-1; d_call: .; clone_size: .; v_call: TRBV10-2; cdr3_nt: TGCGCCAGCAGTGAGTCCACAGGGAGCCCTGAAGCTTTCTTT; cdr3_aa: CASSESTGSPEAFF
j_call: TRBJ1-1; d_call: TRBD1; clone_size: .; v_call: TRBV6-1; cdr3_nt: TGTGCCAGCAAGACAGGGGCCCGGAACACTGAAGCTTTCTTT; cdr3_aa: CASKTGARNTEAFF
j_call: TRBJ1-2; d_call: .; clone_size: .; v_call: TRBV2; cdr3_nt: TGTGCCAGCAGTGTGAGGGTACTAAATGGCTACACCTTC; cdr3_aa: CASSVRVLNGYTF
j_call: TRBJ1-2; d_call: .; clone_size: .; v_call: TRBV6-5; cdr3_nt: TGTGCCAGCAGGTACCCCGGGACAACCTATGGCTACACCTTC; cdr3_aa: CASRYPGTTYGYTF
j_call: TRBJ1-4; d_call: .; clone_size: few; v_call: TRBV7-2; cdr3_nt: TGTGCCACACAGCCGTCAACTAATGAAAAACTGTTTTTT; cdr3_aa: CATQPSTNEKLFF
j_call: TRBJ2-3; d_call: TRBD2; clone_size: .; v_call: TRBV5-1; cdr3_nt: TGCGCCAGCAGCTTCCGACTAGCGGGGGGGCATTACTCAGGCACAGATACGCAGTATTTT; cdr3_aa: CASSFRLAGGHYSGTDTQYF
j_call: TRBJ1-4; d_call: .; clone_size: .; v_call: TRBV4-3; cdr3_nt: TGCGCCAGCAGCCAAGAGCTAGTGTTTGAAAAACTGTTTTTT; cdr3_aa: CASSQELVFEKLFF
j_call: TRBJ2-5; d_call: TRBD2; clone_size: few; v_call: TRBV5-1; cdr3_nt: TGCGCCAGCAGCTTTTCTAGCGGGGCCACCCAAGAGACCCAGTACTTC; cdr3_aa: CASSFSSGATQETQYF
j_call: TRBJ2-3; d_call: TRBD2; clone_size: few; v_call: TRBV7-6; cdr3_nt: TGTGCCAGCAGCAGCCTCCGGGGGGGCGGGGGGAAACTCACAGATACGCAGTATTTT; cdr3_aa: CASSSLRGGGGKLTDTQYF
j_call: TRBJ1-1; d_call: .; clone_size: .; v_call: TRBV9; cdr3_nt: TGTGCCAGCAGCGCTCACAGGGATACTGAAGCTTTCTTT; cdr3_aa: CASSAHRDTEAFF
j_call: TRBJ1-1; d_call: TRBD1; clone_size: .; v_call: TRBV14; cdr3_nt: TGTGCCAGCAGCGCTACAGGGGGCGCTGGGTCTTTCTTT; cdr3_aa: CASSATGGAGSFF
j_call: TRBJ1-2; d_call: .; clone_size: .; v_call: TRBV7-2; cdr3_nt: TGTGCCAGCAGTCCAGGGTTCCGTGGCTACACCTTC; cdr3_aa: CASSPGFRGYTF
j_call: TRBJ1-1; d_call: TRBD1; clone_size: .; v_call: TRBV4-1; cdr3_nt: TGCGCCAGCAGCCAAGATCCGGGGACAGGGTTTCAGAGCACTGAAGCTTTCTTT; cdr3_aa: CASSQDPGTGFQSTEAFF
j_call: TRBJ2-7; d_call: .; clone_size: few; v_call: TRBV7-9; cdr3_nt: TGTTCCAGCAGCTTCGGGGACTACGAGCAGTACTTC; cdr3_aa: CSSSFGDYEQYF
j_call: TRBJ2-7; d_call: .; clone_size: .; v_call: TRBV7-2; cdr3_nt: TGTGCCAGCAGCCCAGACTTTAATACCTACGAGCAGTACTTC; cdr3_aa: CASSPDFNTYEQYF
j_call: TRBJ2-3; d_call: TRBD1; clone_size: .; v_call: TRBV14; cdr3_nt: TGTGCCAGCAGCAAACCGGGACAGGGGGCAGATACGCAGTATTTT; cdr3_aa: CASSKPGQGADTQYF
j_call: TRBJ1-3; d_call: .; clone_size: once; v_call: TRBV2; cdr3_nt: TGTGCCAGCAGTGAGGGGAGGGGAGGAAACACCATATATTTT; cdr3_aa: CASSEGRGGNTIYF
j_call: TRBJ1-3; d_call: .; clone_size: .; v_call: TRBV6-6; cdr3_nt: TGTGCCAGCAGTTACTCGAGGGACTCTGGAAACACCATATATTTT; cdr3_aa: CASSYSRDSGNTIYF
j_call: TRBJ1-1; d_call: TRBD1; clone_size: few; v_call: TRBV4-1; cdr3_nt: TGCGCCAGCAGTCCCGGGACAGCGAACACTGAAGCTTTCTTT; cdr3_aa: CASSPGTANTEAFF
j_call: TRBJ2-4; d_call: TRBD1; clone_size: .; v_call: TRBV5-5; cdr3_nt: TGTGCCAGCAGCTTGAGGACAGGGGGCTTCTCCGCCAAAAACATTCAGTACTTC; cdr3_aa: CASSLRTGGFSAKNIQYF
j_call: TRBJ2-7; d_call: .; clone_size: once; v_call: TRBV19; cdr3_nt: TGTGCCAGTAGTATCGGTTCCTTCGTCGCCTACGAGCAGTACTTC; cdr3_aa: CASSIGSFVAYEQYF
j_call: TRBJ2-3; d_call: TRBD1; clone_size: .; v_call: TRBV5-4; cdr3_nt: TGTGCCAGCAGGGGGACAGGACAGGTGAATACGCAGTATTTT; cdr3_aa: CASRGTGQVNTQYF
j_call: TRBJ2-3; d_call: TRBD2; clone_size: .; v_call: TRBV19; cdr3_nt: TGTGCCAGTAATTTAGGGCGGGAGACAGATACGCAGTATTTT; cdr3_aa: CASNLGRETDTQYF
j_call: TRBJ1-1; d_call: .; clone_size: .; v_call: TRBV11-2; cdr3_nt: TGTGCCAGCAGCTTAATAGGGGAGGGCCCTGAAGCTTTCTTT; cdr3_aa: CASSLIGEGPEAFF